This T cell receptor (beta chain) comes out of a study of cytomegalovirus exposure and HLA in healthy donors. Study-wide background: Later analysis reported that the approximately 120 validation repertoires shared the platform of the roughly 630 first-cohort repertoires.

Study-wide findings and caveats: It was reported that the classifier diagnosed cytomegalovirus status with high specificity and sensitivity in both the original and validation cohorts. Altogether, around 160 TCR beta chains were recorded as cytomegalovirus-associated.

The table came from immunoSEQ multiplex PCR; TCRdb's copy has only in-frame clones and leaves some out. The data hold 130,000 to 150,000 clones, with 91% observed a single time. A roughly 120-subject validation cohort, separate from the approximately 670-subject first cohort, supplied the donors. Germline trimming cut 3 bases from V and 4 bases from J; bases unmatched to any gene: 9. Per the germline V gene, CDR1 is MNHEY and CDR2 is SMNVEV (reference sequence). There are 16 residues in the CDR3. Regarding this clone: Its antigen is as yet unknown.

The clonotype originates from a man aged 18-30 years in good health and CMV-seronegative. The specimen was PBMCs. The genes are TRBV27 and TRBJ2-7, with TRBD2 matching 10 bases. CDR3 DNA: TGTGCCAGCAGTTTCTCTAGCGGGGGAGGGGATTACGAGCAGTACTTC. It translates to CASSFSSGGGDYEQYF.